The rows below give T cell receptor beta chains drawn from one sample of a study of regulatory T cells in long-lasting Graves disease. TCRdb fed the multiplex PCR reads into MiXCR, producing one record per CDR3 protein. The profile shows around 500,000 distinct CDR3 sequences, around 12% of them singletons. These data were likewise used in another study, on T cells in Graves' hyperthyroidism and ophthalmopathy.

The sample here was peripheral blood mononuclear cells (PBMCs), taken at new diagnosis, from a patient treated with antithyroid drugs. The source is a woman aged 30 to 39 with Graves disease. CDR3s include the opening cysteine and the closing phenylalanine or tryptophan.

v_gene,j_gene,len,CDR3aa
TRBV15,TRBJ2-1,14,CATRAEREINEQFF
TRBV19,TRBJ1-5,15,CASSSNTGGTQPQHF
TRBV7-3,TRBJ1-4,21,CASSLSRGKKNINLNNEKLFF
TRBV7-9,TRBJ2-5,16,CASSLTGTSNQETQYF
TRBV12-3/TRBV12-4,TRBJ1-4,15,CASSQGPTRGEKLFF
TRBV5-1,TRBJ2-1,15,CASSFLFGGGSEQFF
TRBV4-1,TRBJ2-3,18,CASSQVWRSSASTDTQYF
TRBV6-4,TRBJ2-2,14,CASRPTSGSGELFF
TRBV6-1,TRBJ1-2,14,CASSQEAEGRGYTF
TRBV19,TRBJ1-5,17,CASSSSPRGENNQPQHF
TRBV20-1,TRBJ2-1,15,CSARDRLAGGNEQFF
TRBV9,TRBJ1-6,14,CASSVAGVNSPLHF
TRBV7-2,TRBJ2-1,21,CASSRHLPGLAGPLSYNEQFF
TRBV3-1,TRBJ1-2,15,CASSLMSGANYGYTF
TRBV15,TRBJ2-7,15,CATSRDGTGSYEQYF
TRBV11-2,TRBJ2-5,12,CASSLTGETQYF
TRBV7-2,TRBJ1-2,14,CASSAYQGAHGYTF
TRBV29-1,TRBJ2-7,14,CSVVPGDRNYEQYF
TRBV24-1,TRBJ2-2,18,CATSDPALQGRNTGELFF
TRBV7-9,TRBJ2-7,16,CASSSTRYDSEDEQYF
TRBV25-1,TRBJ2-2,14,CASSRGVYTGELFF
TRBV4-3,TRBJ2-7,15,CASSQLAGIPYEQYF
TRBV7-9,TRBJ2-5,13,CASSYQQSETQYF
TRBV11-2,TRBJ1-6,14,CASSPGRRNSPLHF
TRBV20-1,TRBJ2-7,11,CSARGTTEQYF
TRBV11-2,TRBJ2-7,9,CASSPGLIF
TRBV19,TRBJ2-2,11,CASTYSGELFF
TRBV29-1,TRBJ2-1,10,CSVGSLFQFF
TRBV19,TRBJ2-2,18,CASSIPLLAGGPTGELFF
TRBV12-3/TRBV12-4,TRBJ2-2,16,CASRSLAGQLHGELFF
TRBV6-9,TRBJ2-1,11,CASSYRDEQFF
TRBV6-2/TRBV6-3,TRBJ2-5,16,CASSAVGEGPWETQYF
TRBV29-1,TRBJ1-1,12,CSVAWVNTEAFF
TRBV19,TRBJ2-3,15,CASSQRTSPTDTQYF
TRBV20-1,TRBJ2-5,14,CSASRGPAQETQYF
TRBV5-1,TRBJ1-1,14,CASSATGVGAEAFF
TRBV30,TRBJ1-5,14,CAWSEGNSNQPQHF
TRBV20-1,TRBJ2-7,17,CSARERARAGPLYEQYF
TRBV25-1,TRBJ2-1,17,CASSEEILGGNYNEQFF
TRBV20-1,TRBJ2-5,15,CSARVLRDRKETQYF
TRBV14,TRBJ2-1,16,CASSQGLERIYNEQFF
TRBV13,TRBJ2-2,12,CASSGGTGELFF
TRBV4-1,TRBJ2-7,14,CASSLRTGDYEQYF
TRBV6-2/TRBV6-3,TRBJ2-1,17,CASSYSPDRGGGSEQFF
TRBV19,TRBJ2-2,15,CASRAGLARTGELFF
TRBV7-9,TRBJ2-6,15,CASSRTGAGANVLTF
TRBV12-3/TRBV12-4,TRBJ2-1,16,CASRTRVAKTYNEQFF
TRBV28,TRBJ2-1,20,CASSLRGGLAGDSSYNEQFF
TRBV20-1,TRBJ1-3,14,CSAYGADSGNTIYF
TRBV3-1,TRBJ2-7,18,CASSQDFGTSGTSYEQYF